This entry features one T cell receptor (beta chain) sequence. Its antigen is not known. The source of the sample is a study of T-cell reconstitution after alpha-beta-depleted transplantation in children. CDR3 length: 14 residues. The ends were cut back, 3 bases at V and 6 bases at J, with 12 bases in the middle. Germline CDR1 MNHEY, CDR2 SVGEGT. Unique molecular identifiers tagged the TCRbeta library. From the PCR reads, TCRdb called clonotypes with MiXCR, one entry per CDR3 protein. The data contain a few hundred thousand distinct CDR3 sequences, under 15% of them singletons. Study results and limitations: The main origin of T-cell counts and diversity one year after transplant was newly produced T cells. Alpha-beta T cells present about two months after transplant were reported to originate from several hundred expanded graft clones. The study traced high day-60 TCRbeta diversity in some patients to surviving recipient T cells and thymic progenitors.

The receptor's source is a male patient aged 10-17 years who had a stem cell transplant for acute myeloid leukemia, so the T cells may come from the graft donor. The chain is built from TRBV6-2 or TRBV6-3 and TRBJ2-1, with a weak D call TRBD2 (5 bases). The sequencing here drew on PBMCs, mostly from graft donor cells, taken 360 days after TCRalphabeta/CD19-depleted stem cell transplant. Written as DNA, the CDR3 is TGTGCCAGCAGTTATTCAGGACTCCCCAATGAGCAGTTCTTC. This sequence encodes CASSYSGLPNEQFF.